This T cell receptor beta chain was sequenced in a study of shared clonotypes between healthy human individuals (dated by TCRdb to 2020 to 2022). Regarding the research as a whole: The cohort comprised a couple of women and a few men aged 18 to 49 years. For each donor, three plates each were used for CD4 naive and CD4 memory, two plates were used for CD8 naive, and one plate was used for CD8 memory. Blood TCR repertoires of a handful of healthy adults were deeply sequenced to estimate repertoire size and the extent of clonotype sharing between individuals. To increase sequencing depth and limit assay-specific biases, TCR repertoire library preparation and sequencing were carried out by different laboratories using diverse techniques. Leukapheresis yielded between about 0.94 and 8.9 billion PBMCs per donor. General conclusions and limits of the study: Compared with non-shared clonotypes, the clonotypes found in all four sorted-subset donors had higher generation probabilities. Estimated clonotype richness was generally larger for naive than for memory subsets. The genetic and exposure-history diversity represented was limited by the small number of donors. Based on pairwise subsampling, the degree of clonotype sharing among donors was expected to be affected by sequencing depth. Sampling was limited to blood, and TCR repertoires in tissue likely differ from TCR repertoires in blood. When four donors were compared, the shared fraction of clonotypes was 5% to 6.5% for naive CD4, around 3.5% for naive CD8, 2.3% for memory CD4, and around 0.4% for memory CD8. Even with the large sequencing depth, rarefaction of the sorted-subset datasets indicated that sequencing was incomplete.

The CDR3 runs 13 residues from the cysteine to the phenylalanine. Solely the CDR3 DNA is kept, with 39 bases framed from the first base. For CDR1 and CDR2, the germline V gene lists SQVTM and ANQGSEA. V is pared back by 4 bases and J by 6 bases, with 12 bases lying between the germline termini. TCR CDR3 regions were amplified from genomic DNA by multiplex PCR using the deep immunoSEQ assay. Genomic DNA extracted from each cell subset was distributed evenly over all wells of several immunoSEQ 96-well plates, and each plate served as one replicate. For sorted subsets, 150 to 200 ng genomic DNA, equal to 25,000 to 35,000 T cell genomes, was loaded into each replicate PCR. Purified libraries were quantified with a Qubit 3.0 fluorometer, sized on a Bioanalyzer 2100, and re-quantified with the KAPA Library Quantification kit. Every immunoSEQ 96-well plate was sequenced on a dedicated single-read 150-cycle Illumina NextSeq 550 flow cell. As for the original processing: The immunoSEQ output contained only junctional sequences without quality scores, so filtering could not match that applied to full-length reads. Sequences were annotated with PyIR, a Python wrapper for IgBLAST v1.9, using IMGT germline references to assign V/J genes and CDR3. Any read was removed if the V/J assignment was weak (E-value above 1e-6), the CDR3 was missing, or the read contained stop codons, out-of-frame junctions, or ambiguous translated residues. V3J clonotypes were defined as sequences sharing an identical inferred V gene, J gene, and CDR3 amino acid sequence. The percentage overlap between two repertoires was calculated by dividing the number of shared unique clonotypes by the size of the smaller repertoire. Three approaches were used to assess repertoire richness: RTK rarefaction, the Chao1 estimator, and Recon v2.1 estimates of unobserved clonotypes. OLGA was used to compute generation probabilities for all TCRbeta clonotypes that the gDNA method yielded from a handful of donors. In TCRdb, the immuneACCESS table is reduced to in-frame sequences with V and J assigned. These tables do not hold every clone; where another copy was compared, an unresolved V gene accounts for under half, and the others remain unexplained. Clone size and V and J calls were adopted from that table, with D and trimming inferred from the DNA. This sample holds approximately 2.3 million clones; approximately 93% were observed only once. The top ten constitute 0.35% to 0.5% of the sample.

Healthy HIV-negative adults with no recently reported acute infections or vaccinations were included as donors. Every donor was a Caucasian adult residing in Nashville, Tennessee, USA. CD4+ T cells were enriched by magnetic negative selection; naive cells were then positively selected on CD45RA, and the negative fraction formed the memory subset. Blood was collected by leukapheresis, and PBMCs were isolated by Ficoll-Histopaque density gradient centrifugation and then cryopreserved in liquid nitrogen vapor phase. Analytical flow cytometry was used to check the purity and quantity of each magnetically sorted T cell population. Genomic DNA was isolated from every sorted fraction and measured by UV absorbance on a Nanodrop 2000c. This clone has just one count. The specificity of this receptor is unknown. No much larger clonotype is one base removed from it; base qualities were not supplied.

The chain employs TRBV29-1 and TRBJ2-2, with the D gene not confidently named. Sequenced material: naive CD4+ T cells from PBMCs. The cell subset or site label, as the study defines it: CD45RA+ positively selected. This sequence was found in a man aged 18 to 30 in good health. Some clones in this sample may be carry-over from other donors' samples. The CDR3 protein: CSVVHPAAGELFF. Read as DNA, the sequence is TGCAGCGTTGTTCACCCGGCCGCCGGGGAGCTGTTTTTT.